This is a list of T cell receptor beta chains from one sample in a study of sequential checkpoint blockade in melanoma. TCRdb's table, derived via immunoSEQ multiplex PCR, lists solely in-frame clones and lacks some. The sample records around 34,000 clones, roughly 84% being singletons. The sample here was CD8+ T cells sorted from blood (inferred from file names), taken from a patient given nivolumab and ipilimumab in sequence. The receptor set was obtained from a human donor with melanoma. Both conserved end residues are part of each CDR3. Each record gives: J gene, clone size, D gene, V gene, CDR3 protein, CDR3 DNA. A D gene is named only where the DNA matches it firmly. Not every row has a clone size; where given, it reads once, few, many or a size class.

J gene: TRBJ1-1; clone size: -; D gene: -; V gene: TRBV13; CDR3 protein: CASSLGGNTEAFF; CDR3 DNA: TGTGCCAGCAGCTTAGGCGGGAACACTGAAGCTTTCTTT
J gene: TRBJ1-5; clone size: -; D gene: -; V gene: TRBV4-1; CDR3 protein: CASSHRYNQPQHF; CDR3 DNA: TGCGCCAGCAGCCACAGGTACAATCAGCCCCAGCATTTT
J gene: TRBJ1-1; clone size: -; D gene: -; V gene: TRBV19; CDR3 protein: CASSITGGTSEAFF; CDR3 DNA: TGTGCCAGTAGTATAACAGGCGGAACTTCTGAAGCTTTCTTT
J gene: TRBJ2-7; clone size: -; D gene: -; V gene: TRBV7-2; CDR3 protein: CASSLYRNEQYF; CDR3 DNA: TGTGCCAGCAGCCTATACAGGAACGAGCAGTACTTC
J gene: TRBJ2-7; clone size: -; D gene: -; V gene: TRBV7-9; CDR3 protein: CASSLDISYEQYF; CDR3 DNA: TGTGCCAGCAGCCTCGACATCTCCTACGAGCAGTACTTC
J gene: TRBJ2-3; clone size: -; D gene: -; V gene: TRBV15; CDR3 protein: CATSIYRDLLSDTQYF; CDR3 DNA: TGTGCCACCAGCATATACAGGGATCTCTTATCAGATACGCAGTATTTT
J gene: TRBJ1-5; clone size: once; D gene: TRBD1; V gene: TRBV7-2; CDR3 protein: CASSFVSGTGYNQPQHF; CDR3 DNA: TGTGCCAGCAGCTTTGTCTCCGGGACAGGGTACAATCAGCCCCAGCATTTT
J gene: TRBJ1-6; clone size: -; D gene: -; V gene: TRBV6-1; CDR3 protein: CASLSFNNNSPLHF; CDR3 DNA: TGTGCCAGCTTATCCTTCAACAATAATTCCCCCCTCCACTTT
J gene: TRBJ2-2; clone size: -; D gene: TRBD1; V gene: TRBV2; CDR3 protein: CASSTPGGHTNTGELFF; CDR3 DNA: TGTGCCAGCAGCACCCCAGGGGGACACACGAACACCGGGGAGCTGTTTTTT
J gene: TRBJ1-2; clone size: -; D gene: TRBD1; V gene: TRBV7-6; CDR3 protein: CASSSTPQGDTSYGYTF; CDR3 DNA: TGTGCCAGCAGCTCCACACCCCAGGGGGACACCTCCTATGGCTACACCTTC
J gene: TRBJ1-5; clone size: -; D gene: -; V gene: TRBV10-3; CDR3 protein: CAISEGQIINSNQPQHF; CDR3 DNA: TGTGCCATCAGTGAAGGACAGATTATAAATAGCAATCAGCCCCAGCATTTT
J gene: TRBJ2-7; clone size: -; D gene: -; V gene: TRBV11-3; CDR3 protein: CASSYFNEQYF; CDR3 DNA: TGTGCCAGCAGCTACTTTAACGAGCAGTACTTC
J gene: TRBJ2-7; clone size: -; D gene: -; V gene: TRBV7-9; CDR3 protein: CASSLRVYEQYF; CDR3 DNA: TGTGCCAGCAGCCTACGGGTATACGAGCAGTACTTC
J gene: TRBJ2-7; clone size: -; D gene: -; V gene: TRBV7-8; CDR3 protein: CASSSTGNSYEQYF; CDR3 DNA: TGTGCCAGCAGTTCTACAGGGAATTCCTACGAGCAGTACTTC
J gene: TRBJ2-7; clone size: -; D gene: -; V gene: TRBV28; CDR3 protein: CASSRAGDSSYEQYF; CDR3 DNA: TGTGCCAGCAGTCGAGCGGGGGACAGCTCCTACGAGCAGTACTTC
J gene: TRBJ2-7; clone size: -; D gene: TRBD2; V gene: TRBV6-1; CDR3 protein: CASSESGGSPFYEQYF; CDR3 DNA: TGTGCCAGCAGTGAATCAGGCGGGAGTCCCTTCTACGAGCAGTACTTC
J gene: TRBJ2-7; clone size: -; D gene: TRBD1; V gene: TRBV27; CDR3 protein: CASSFLGQGSYEQYF; CDR3 DNA: TGTGCCAGCAGTTTCCTAGGACAGGGGTCCTACGAGCAGTACTTC
J gene: TRBJ2-5; clone size: -; D gene: TRBD1; V gene: TRBV6-5; CDR3 protein: CASSYGQALQETQYF; CDR3 DNA: TGTGCCAGCAGTTACGGACAGGCGCTTCAAGAGACCCAGTACTTC
J gene: TRBJ1-1; clone size: -; D gene: TRBD1; V gene: TRBV9; CDR3 protein: CASSAGTGITEAFF; CDR3 DNA: TGTGCCAGCAGCGCCGGGACAGGGATCACTGAAGCTTTCTTT
J gene: TRBJ1-2; clone size: -; D gene: -; V gene: TRBV9; CDR3 protein: CASSVGGGAYGYTF; CDR3 DNA: TGTGCCAGCAGCGTCGGGGGAGGGGCCTATGGCTACACCTTC
J gene: TRBJ2-3; clone size: few; D gene: TRBD1; V gene: TRBV10-3; CDR3 protein: CAARSLDRGLTDTQYF; CDR3 DNA: TGTGCCGCACGAAGTTTGGACAGGGGCCTCACAGATACGCAGTATTTT
J gene: TRBJ1-3; clone size: -; D gene: -; V gene: TRBV9; CDR3 protein: CASSVVGTASGNTIYF; CDR3 DNA: TGTGCCAGCAGCGTAGTAGGGACTGCCTCTGGAAACACCATATATTTT
J gene: TRBJ2-7; clone size: -; D gene: TRBD1; V gene: TRBV5-1; CDR3 protein: CASSLSLPGQGYEQYF; CDR3 DNA: TGCGCCAGCAGCTTGTCCCTACCGGGACAGGGATACGAGCAGTACTTC
J gene: TRBJ1-2; clone size: -; D gene: -; V gene: TRBV28; CDR3 protein: CASSLQGWDYGYTF; CDR3 DNA: TGTGCCAGCAGTTTACAGGGGTGGGACTATGGCTACACCTTC
J gene: TRBJ2-3; clone size: -; D gene: -; V gene: TRBV27; CDR3 protein: CASSPDGIYTQYF; CDR3 DNA: TGTGCCAGCAGCCCGGACGGGATCTATACGCAGTATTTT
J gene: TRBJ1-5; clone size: few; D gene: -; V gene: TRBV19; CDR3 protein: CASMGAGYYQPQHF; CDR3 DNA: TGTGCCAGTATGGGGGCAGGGTATTATCAGCCCCAGCATTTT
J gene: TRBJ1-6; clone size: -; D gene: TRBD1; V gene: TRBV5-4; CDR3 protein: CASSPGTGGRSPLHF; CDR3 DNA: TGTGCCAGCAGCCCCGGGACAGGGGGACGATCACCCCTCCACTTT
J gene: TRBJ1-5; clone size: -; D gene: TRBD1; V gene: TRBV2; CDR3 protein: CASSEWDSKANQPQHF; CDR3 DNA: TGTGCCAGCAGTGAATGGGACAGTAAAGCCAATCAGCCCCAGCATTTT
J gene: TRBJ2-5; clone size: -; D gene: -; V gene: TRBV19; CDR3 protein: CASSMGEAWPGIQETQYF; CDR3 DNA: TGTGCCAGTAGTATGGGTGAAGCGTGGCCGGGGATACAAGAGACCCAGTACTTC
J gene: TRBJ2-1; clone size: -; D gene: TRBD2; V gene: TRBV11-2; CDR3 protein: CASSLEGRAPVLDEQFF; CDR3 DNA: TGTGCCAGCAGCTTAGAGGGGAGGGCTCCGGTTCTAGATGAGCAGTTCTTC
J gene: TRBJ2-7; clone size: -; D gene: -; V gene: TRBV6-5; CDR3 protein: CASSYSGLPLEQYF; CDR3 DNA: TGTGCCAGCAGTTACAGCGGACTACCCCTCGAGCAGTACTTC
J gene: TRBJ1-1; clone size: -; D gene: -; V gene: TRBV4-1; CDR3 protein: CASGSGRLNTEAFF; CDR3 DNA: TGCGCCAGCGGGAGCGGGCGATTGAACACTGAAGCTTTCTTT